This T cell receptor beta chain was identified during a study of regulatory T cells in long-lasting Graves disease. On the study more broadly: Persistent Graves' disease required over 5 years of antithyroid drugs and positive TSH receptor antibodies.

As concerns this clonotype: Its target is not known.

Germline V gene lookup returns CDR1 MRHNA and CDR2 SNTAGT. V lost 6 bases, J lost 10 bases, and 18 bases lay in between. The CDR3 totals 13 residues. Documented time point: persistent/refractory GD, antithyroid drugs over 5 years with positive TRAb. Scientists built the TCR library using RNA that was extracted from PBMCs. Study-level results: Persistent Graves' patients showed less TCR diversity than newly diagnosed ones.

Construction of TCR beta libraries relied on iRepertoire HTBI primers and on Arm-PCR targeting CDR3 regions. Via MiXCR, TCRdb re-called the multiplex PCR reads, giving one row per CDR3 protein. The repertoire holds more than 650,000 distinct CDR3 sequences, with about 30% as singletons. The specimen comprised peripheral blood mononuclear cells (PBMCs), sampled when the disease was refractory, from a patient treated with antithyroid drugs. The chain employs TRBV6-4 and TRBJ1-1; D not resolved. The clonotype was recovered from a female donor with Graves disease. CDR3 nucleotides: TGTGCCAGCAGCCAACCCGGAGGCCTGGGAGCTTTCTTT. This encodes CASSQPGGLGAFF.